Presented here are 21 T cell receptor beta chains from one specimen sequenced in a study. Each CDR3 protein gets one entry after TCRdb re-called the RT-PCR reads with MiXCR. The sample holds more than 600,000 distinct CDR3 sequences, 13% to 15% seen once. Input material: memory CD4+ T cells from blood. These receptors originate from a female donor in good health, serving as a healthy control.

The V gene is TRBV10-3, the J gene TRBJ1-2; D is undetermined. Deletions cut 5 bases from V and 5 bases from J, with 6 bases between. CDR1 and CDR2 from the germline V gene are ENHRY and SYGVKD. This CDR3 comprises 11 residues. The CDR3 bases are TGTGCCATCAGTTCGGGATATGGCTACACCTTC. As protein: CAISSGYGYTF.

The sample holds a few counts of this clonotype. The chain has TRBV4-1 and TRBJ2-1, with 12 bases matching TRBD2. CDR1 and CDR2 from the germline V gene are MGHRA and YSYEKL. CDR3 size: 15 residues. Germline trimming cut 4 bases from V and 8 bases from J; bases unmatched to any gene: 6. CDR3 sequence (DNA): TGCGCCAGCAGCCGACCTAGCGGGAGGGGTCATGAGCAGTTCTTC. This gives the protein CASSRPSGRGHEQFF.

This clonotype showed up many times. The chain is built from TRBV6-5 and TRBJ1-2, with D possibly being TRBD1 (6 bases). This CDR3 is built from 15 residues. CDR1 is MNHEY and CDR2 is SVGAGI in the germline V gene. With 5 bases removed from V and 4 bases from J, the gap between germline ends came to 17 bases. As DNA, the CDR3 is TGTGCCAGCAGTCAATCCGACATAGGGGGCTATGGCTACACCTTC. Translated: CASSQSDIGGYGYTF.

There are a few counts of this clonotype. The chain carries TRBV5-1 and TRBJ1-3, with D unresolved. This CDR3 has 16 amino acids. The V and J ends lost 0 bases and 3 bases respectively, with 13 bases between them. Looked up from germline, CDR1 is SGHRS and CDR2 is YFSETQ. The CDR3 sequence is CASSLGTQPDGNTIYF. CDR3 bases: TGCGCCAGCAGCTTGGGGACCCAACCGGATGGAAACACCATATATTTT.

In this sample, this clonotype turned up a few times. The chain links TRBV18 to TRBJ2-7; 7 bases map to TRBD1. Losses at the gene ends were 5 bases for V and 3 bases for J; bases not matched to a gene: 7. In germline, CDR1 is KGHSH, CDR2 LQKENI. The CDR3 covers 14 residues. The DNA for the CDR3 is TGTGCCAGCTCAGTAGGGACAGTTTACTACGAGCAGTACTTC. Translation: CASSVGTVYYEQYF.

In its sample, this clonotype was seen many times. The rearrangement links TRBV20-1 to TRBJ2-1; TRBD2 is a possible D gene (6 bases). Trimming stripped 6 bases from V and 6 bases from J, with 18 bases between. CDR1 and CDR2 (germline): DFQATT, SNEGSKA (reference sequence). The CDR3 has 14 amino acids. The chain's CDR3 is CSAHGGAVSNEQFF. The DNA for the CDR3 is TGCAGTGCACACGGGGGAGCGGTGAGCAATGAGCAGTTCTTC.

At least ten counts were recorded for this clonotype. The chain has TRBV6-6 and TRBJ2-5; maybe TRBD2 (6 bases). The germline V gene encodes CDR1 MNHNY and CDR2 SVGAGI (reference sequence). V lost 0 bases to trimming and J lost 5 bases, with 16 bases between them. The CDR3 sequence is 16 residues long. This chain's CDR3 is CASSYSPRRGRETQYF. The CDR3 region has the DNA TGTGCCAGCAGTTACTCTCCGCGGAGGGGCCGGGAGACCCAGTACTTC.

This clonotype was seen more than once but under ten times. The chain employs TRBV5-1 and TRBJ2-3; possibly TRBD2 for D (6 bases). The CDR3 is 15 residues long. V gave up 5 bases and J gave up 1 base, with 14 bases separating them. Looked up from germline, CDR1 is SGHRS and CDR2 is YFSETQ. The CDR3 nucleotides read TGCGCCAGCAGTTATACGGGACTCGGCACAGATACGCAGTATTTT. Encoded protein: CASSYTGLGTDTQYF. The whole variable domain, filled in from reference TRBV5-1 and TRBJ2-3, reads KAGVTQTPRYLIKTRGQQVTLSCSPISGHRSVSWYQQTPGQGLQFLFEYFSETQRNKGNFPGRFSGRQFSNSRSEMNVSTLELGDSALYLCASSYTGLGTDTQYFGPGTRLTVL.

This clonotype was recorded a few times. The rearrangement joins TRBV7-2 to TRBJ2-1, with 13 bases aligning to TRBD2. V dropped 6 bases and J dropped 4; count of bases not matched to a gene: 9. CDR1 is SGHTA, CDR2 FQGNSA, per germline. This CDR3 spans 17 amino acids. CDR3 in DNA: TGTGCCAGCAGAAAATTCGGGACTAGCGGGACATACAATGAGCAGTTCTTC. Translation: CASRKFGTSGTYNEQFF.

This clonotype was seen repeatedly, ten times or more. The chain recombines TRBV4-1 with TRBJ2-7; 9 bases fit TRBD2. CDR1 and CDR2 (germline): MGHRA, YSYEKL. J was trimmed by 6 bases and V by 0 bases; bases with no gene match: 9. This CDR3 is 16 amino acids long. CDR3 amino acids: CASSQDNVGLAREQYF. The CDR3 nucleotides read TGCGCCAGCAGCCAAGATAATGTGGGACTAGCCCGCGAGCAGTACTTC.

The V and J genes are TRBV11-2 and TRBJ1-2; 8 nucleotides match TRBD1. The CDR3 is 18 residues long. V shed 5 bases and J 4 bases; nucleotides not matched to a gene: 18. The germline CDR1 and CDR2 sequences are SGHAT and FQNNGV. DNA of the CDR3: TGTGCCAGCAGCAACACGGACAGGGCGTATTCGGGAGGCTATGGCTACACCTTC. Protein sequence: CASSNTDRAYSGGYGYTF. Supplemented by reference TRBV11-2 and TRBJ1-2, the full variable domain reads EAGVAQSPRYKIIEKRQSVAFWCNPISGHATLYWYQQILGQGPKLLIQFQNNGVVDDSQLPKDRFSAERLKGVDSTLKIQPAKLEDSAVYLCASSNTDRAYSGGYGYTFGSGTRLTVV.

This clonotype was detected only a few times. This chain uses TRBV12-3 or TRBV12-4 with TRBJ2-3; weak D call: TRBD2 (6 bases). The V end lost 6 bases, the J end lost 2 bases, and 15 bases lay between the germline ends. This CDR3 is 15 amino acids long. This CDR3 reads CASSSGLTYTDTQYF. The CDR3 DNA is TGTGCCAGCAGCTCGGGACTCACATACACAGATACGCAGTATTTT.

The rearrangement joins TRBV7-9 to TRBJ1-1; TRBD1 might be the D (6 bases). The CDR3 consists of 13 residues. V was clipped by 0 bases and J by 7 bases, with 9 bases between them. Germline CDR1 SEHNR, CDR2 FQNEAQ (reference sequence). The CDR3 is CASSLAGGGEAFF. The CDR3 DNA reads as TGTGCCAGCAGCTTAGCCGGGGGCGGTGAAGCTTTCTTT. The entire variable domain, with the rest obtained from reference TRBV7-9 and TRBJ1-1, is as follows: DTGVSQNPRHKITKRGQNVTFRCDPISEHNRLYWYRQTLGQGPEFLTYFQNEAQLEKSRLLSDRFSAERPKGSFSTLEIQRTEQGDSAMYLCASSLAGGGEAFFGQGTRLTVV.

The sample holds one count of this clonotype. This sequence joins TRBV6-6 and TRBJ2-1; 8 bases line up with TRBD2. CDR1 is MNHNY and CDR2 is SVGAGI in the germline V gene (reference sequence). The CDR3 sequence is 14 residues long. Unmatched junction bases numbered 7, after V lost 2 bases and J lost 10 bases. The CDR3 sequence is CASSYPAGTREQFF. In nucleotides, the CDR3 is TGTGCCAGCAGTTACCCGGCCGGGACTAGGGAGCAGTTCTTC.

This rearrangement joins TRBV29-1 to TRBJ1-1; 8 nucleotides agree with TRBD1. Trimming removed 5 bases from V and 3 bases from J; junction bases left unmatched: 5. The CDR3 extends over 13 amino acids. Germline assignment: CDR1 SQVTM and CDR2 ANQGSEA. The CDR3 loop is CSVRATGDTEAFF. CDR3 bases: TGCAGCGTTCGGGCGACAGGGGACACTGAAGCTTTCTTT.

The rearrangement uses TRBV5-1 and TRBJ2-7; 7 nucleotides agree with TRBD1. The germline gives CDR1 SGHRS, CDR2 YFSETQ. Trimming took 4 bases from V and 4 from J; bases not matched to a gene: 11. The CDR3 sequence is 15 residues long. CDR3 nucleotide sequence: TGCGCCAGCAGCCTGATTCCGGGACAGAAGTACGAGCAGTACTTC. Its translation: CASSLIPGQKYEQYF. The variable domain in full, with the rest retrieved from reference TRBV5-1 and TRBJ2-7, is KAGVTQTPRYLIKTRGQQVTLSCSPISGHRSVSWYQQTPGQGLQFLFEYFSETQRNKGNFPGRFSGRQFSNSRSEMNVSTLELGDSALYLCASSLIPGQKYEQYFGPGTRLTVT.

This clonotype was observed many times. The chain carries TRBV7-9 and TRBJ2-5, with D possibly called TRBD1 or TRBD2 (5 bases each). The CDR3 has 14 amino acids. Trimming stripped 8 bases from V and 5 bases from J, with 18 bases between. CDR1 is SEHNR and CDR2 is FQNEAQ in the germline V gene (reference sequence). The chain's CDR3 is CASGTGPGMETQYF. CDR3 nucleotides: TGTGCCAGCGGAACGGGACCCGGGATGGAGACCCAGTACTTC.

The V gene is TRBV18, the J gene TRBJ2-1; 9 bases fit TRBD1. This CDR3 is 17 amino acids long. Trimming took 6 bases from V and 3 from J; bases not matched to a gene: 12. CDR1 and CDR2 from the germline V gene are KGHSH and LQKENI. For the CDR3, the DNA is TGTGCCAGCTCCATCTCTCCCGGGACAGGGAACTACAATGAGCAGTTCTTC. Translation: CASSISPGTGNYNEQFF.

The chain joins TRBV11-2 to TRBJ2-1, with 9 nucleotides matching TRBD2. V trimming: 5 bases; J trimming: 4 bases; junction bases outside the gene matches: 9. The length of the CDR3 is 16 residues. Germline CDR1 reads SGHAT; CDR2 reads FQNNGV. The CDR3 DNA reads TGTGCCAGCAGCCATATACGCGGGGGGGTATACAATGAGCAGTTCTTC. Protein sequence: CASSHIRGGVYNEQFF.

This clonotype was recorded a few times. The chain couples TRBV7-9 to TRBJ2-7; 9 bases match TRBD1. V lost 1 base to trimming and J lost 5 bases; unmatched junction nucleotides: 6. The germline V gene encodes CDR1 SEHNR and CDR2 FQNEAQ (reference sequence). The CDR3 length is 15 residues. This chain's CDR3 is CASSLGDREKDEQYF. CDR3 nucleotide sequence: TGTGCCAGCAGCTTAGGGGACAGGGAAAAGGACGAGCAGTACTTC.

The chain couples TRBV7-3 to TRBJ2-2; either TRBD1 or TRBD2 may fit D (5 bases each). Germline V CDR1 and CDR2: SGHTA, FQGTGA. Trimming removed 6 bases from V and 2 bases from J, with 10 bases in between. The CDR3 sequence is 14 residues long. For the CDR3, the DNA is TGTGCCAGCAGTCGGGACCCTAACACCGGGGAGCTGTTTTTT. Translated: CASSRDPNTGELFF.